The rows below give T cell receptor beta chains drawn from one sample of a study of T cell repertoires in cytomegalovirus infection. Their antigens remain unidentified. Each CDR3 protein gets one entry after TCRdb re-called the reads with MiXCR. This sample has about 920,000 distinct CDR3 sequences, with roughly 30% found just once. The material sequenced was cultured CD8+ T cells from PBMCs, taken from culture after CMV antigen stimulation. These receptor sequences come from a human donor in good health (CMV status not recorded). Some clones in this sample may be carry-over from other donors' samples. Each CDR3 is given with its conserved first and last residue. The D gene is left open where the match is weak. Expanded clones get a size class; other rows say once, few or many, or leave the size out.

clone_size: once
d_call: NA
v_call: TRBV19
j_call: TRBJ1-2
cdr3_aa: CASSLDGTSNYGYTF
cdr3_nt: TGTGCCAGTAGCCTGGACGGGACCTCTAACTATGGCTACACCTTC

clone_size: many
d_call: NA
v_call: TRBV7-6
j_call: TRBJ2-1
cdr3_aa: CASSLNGERDEQFF
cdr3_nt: TGTGCCAGCAGCTTAAATGGAGAAAGGGATGAGCAGTTCTTC

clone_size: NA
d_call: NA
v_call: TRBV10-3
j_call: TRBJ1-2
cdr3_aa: CAINGIGPSNYGYTF
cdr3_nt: TGTGCCATCAATGGAATAGGACCTTCTAACTATGGCTACACCTTC

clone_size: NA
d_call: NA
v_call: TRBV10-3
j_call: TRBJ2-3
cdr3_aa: CAIREVQGSSTDTQYF
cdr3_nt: TGTGCCATCAGGGAGGTACAGGGTTCTAGCACAGATACGCAGTATTTT

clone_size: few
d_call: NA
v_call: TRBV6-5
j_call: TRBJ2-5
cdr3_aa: CATRTVRETQYF
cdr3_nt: TGTGCCACAAGGACCGTGCGAGAGACCCAGTACTTC

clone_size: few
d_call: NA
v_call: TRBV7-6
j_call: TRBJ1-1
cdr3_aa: CASSRPPPNTEAFF
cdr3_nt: TGTGCCAGCAGCCGGCCCCCACCGAACACTGAAGCTTTCTTT

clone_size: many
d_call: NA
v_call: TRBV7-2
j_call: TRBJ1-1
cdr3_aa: CASGHSFTANTEAFF
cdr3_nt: TGTGCCAGCGGACACTCGTTCACGGCGAACACTGAAGCTTTCTTT

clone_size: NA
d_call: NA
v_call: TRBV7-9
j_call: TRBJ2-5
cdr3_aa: CASSRRTGVAQYF
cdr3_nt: TGTGCCAGCAGCCGGAGGACTGGCGTGGCCCAGTACTTC

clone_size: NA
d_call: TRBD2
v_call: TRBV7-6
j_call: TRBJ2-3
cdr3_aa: CASSSTGLAGLGDTQYF
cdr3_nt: TGTGCCAGCAGCTCTACGGGACTAGCGGGGTTAGGAGATACGCAGTATTTT

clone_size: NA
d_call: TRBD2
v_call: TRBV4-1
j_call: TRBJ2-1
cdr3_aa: CASSLREGLNEQFF
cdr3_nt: TGCGCCAGCAGCCTCCGGGAGGGCCTCAATGAGCAGTTCTTC

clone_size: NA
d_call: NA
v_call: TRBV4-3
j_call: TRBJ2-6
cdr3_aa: CASSHYGGSNVLTF
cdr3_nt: TGCGCCAGCAGCCACTACGGGGGATCCAACGTCCTGACTTTC

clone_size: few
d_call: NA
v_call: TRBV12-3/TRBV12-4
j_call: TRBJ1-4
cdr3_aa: CASPKGLHEKLFF
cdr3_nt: TGTGCCAGCCCCAAGGGGTTACATGAAAAACTGTTTTTT

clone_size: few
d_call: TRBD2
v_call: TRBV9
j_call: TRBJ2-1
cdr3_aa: CASSVGGRVSSYNEQFF
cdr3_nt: TGTGCCAGCAGCGTAGGCGGGAGAGTGAGCTCCTACAATGAGCAGTTCTTC

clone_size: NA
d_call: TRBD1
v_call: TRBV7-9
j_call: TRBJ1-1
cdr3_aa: CATDRGAPEAFF
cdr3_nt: TGTGCCACGGACAGGGGTGCCCCTGAAGCTTTCTTT

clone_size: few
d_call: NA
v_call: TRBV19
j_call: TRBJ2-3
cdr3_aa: CASSTKLDTQYF
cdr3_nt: TGTGCCAGTAGTACCAAGTTAGATACGCAGTATTTT

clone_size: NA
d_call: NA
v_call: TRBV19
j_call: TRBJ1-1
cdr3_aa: CASSIEETANTEAFF
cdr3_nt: TGTGCCAGTAGTATAGAGGAGACAGCTAACACTGAAGCTTTCTTT

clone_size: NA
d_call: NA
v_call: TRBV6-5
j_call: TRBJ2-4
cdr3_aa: CASTGPGNIQYF
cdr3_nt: TGTGCCAGCACGGGCCCGGGAAACATTCAGTACTTC

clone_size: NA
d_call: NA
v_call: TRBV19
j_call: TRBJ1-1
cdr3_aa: CASKTSGLGTEAFF
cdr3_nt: TGTGCCAGTAAAACGAGCGGGCTAGGGACTGAAGCTTTCTTT

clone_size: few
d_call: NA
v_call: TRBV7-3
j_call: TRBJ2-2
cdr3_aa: CASSSRPDQNTGELFF
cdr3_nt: TGTGCCAGCAGCTCAAGACCAGACCAGAACACCGGGGAGCTGTTTTTT

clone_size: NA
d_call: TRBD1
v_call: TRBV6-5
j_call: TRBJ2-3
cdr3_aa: CASSYPRDRGTDTQYF
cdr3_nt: TGTGCCAGCAGTTACCCCCGGGACAGGGGAACAGATACGCAGTATTTT

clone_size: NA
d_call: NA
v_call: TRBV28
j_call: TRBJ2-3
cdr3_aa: CASSIRGTTDTQYF
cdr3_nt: TGTGCCAGCAGTATCCGGGGGACCACAGATACGCAGTATTTT

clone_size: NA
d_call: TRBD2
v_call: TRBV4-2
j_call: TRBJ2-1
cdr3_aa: CASSGRGLAEYNEQFF
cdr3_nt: TGTGCCAGCAGCGGGAGGGGACTAGCGGAGTACAATGAGCAGTTCTTC

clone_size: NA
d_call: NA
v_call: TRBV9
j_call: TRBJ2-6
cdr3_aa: CASSDVGPVNLRANVLTF
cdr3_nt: TGTGCCAGCAGCGATGTGGGGCCGGTGAATCTGAGGGCCAACGTCCTGACTTTC

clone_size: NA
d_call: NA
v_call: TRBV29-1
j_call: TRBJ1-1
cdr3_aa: CSVLDTSNTEAFF
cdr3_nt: TGCAGCGTCCTTGACACCTCGAACACTGAAGCTTTCTTT

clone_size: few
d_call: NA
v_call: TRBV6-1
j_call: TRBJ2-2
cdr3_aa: CASSLSRHSAGELFF
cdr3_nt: TGTGCCAGCAGTCTATCGCGCCATAGTGCCGGGGAGCTGTTTTTT

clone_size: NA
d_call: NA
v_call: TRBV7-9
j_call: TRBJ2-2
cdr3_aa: CASRAPRQNTGELFF
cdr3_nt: TGTGCCAGCAGAGCTCCGAGACAAAACACCGGGGAGCTGTTTTTT

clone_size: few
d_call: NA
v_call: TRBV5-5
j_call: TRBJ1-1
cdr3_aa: CASSLETPEAFF
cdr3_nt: TGTGCCAGCAGCTTGGAGACACCTGAAGCTTTCTTT

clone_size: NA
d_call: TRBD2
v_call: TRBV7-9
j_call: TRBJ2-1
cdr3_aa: CASTLGREPYNEQFF
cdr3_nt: TGTGCCAGCACTCTTGGGAGGGAGCCTTACAATGAGCAGTTCTTC

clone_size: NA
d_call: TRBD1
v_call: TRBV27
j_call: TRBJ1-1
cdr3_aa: CASGLPRAGGAFF
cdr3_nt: TGTGCCAGCGGACTTCCGAGGGCAGGGGGTGCTTTCTTT

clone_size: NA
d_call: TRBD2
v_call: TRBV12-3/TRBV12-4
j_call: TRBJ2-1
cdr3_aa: CASRDTLAGGYYNEQFF
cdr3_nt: TGTGCCAGCCGAGACACCCTAGCGGGGGGTTACTACAATGAGCAGTTCTTC

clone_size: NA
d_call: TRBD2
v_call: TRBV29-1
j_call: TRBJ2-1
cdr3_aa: CSVHRGGPYNEQFF
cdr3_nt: TGCAGCGTACACCGCGGGGGGCCATACAATGAGCAGTTCTTC

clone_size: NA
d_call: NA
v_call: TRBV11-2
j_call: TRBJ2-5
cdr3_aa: CASRKSGFQETQYF
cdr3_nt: TGTGCCAGCAGGAAGTCAGGGTTCCAAGAGACCCAGTACTTC

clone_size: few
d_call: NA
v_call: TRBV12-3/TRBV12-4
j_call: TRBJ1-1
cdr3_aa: CASSDGTEAFF
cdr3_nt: TGTGCCAGCAGTGACGGGACTGAAGCTTTCTTT

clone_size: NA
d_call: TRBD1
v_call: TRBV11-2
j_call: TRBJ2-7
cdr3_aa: CASTEHRGYEQYF
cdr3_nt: TGTGCCAGCACCGAACACAGGGGCTACGAGCAGTACTTC

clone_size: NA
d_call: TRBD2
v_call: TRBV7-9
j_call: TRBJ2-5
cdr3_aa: CASSPGLAGDEETQYF
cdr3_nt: TGTGCCAGCAGCCCGGGACTAGCGGGGGATGAGGAGACCCAGTACTTC

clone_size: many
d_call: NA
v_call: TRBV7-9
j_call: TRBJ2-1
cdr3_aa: CASSLAVGLLGEQFF
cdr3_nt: TGTGCCAGCAGCTTAGCCGTAGGACTCCTCGGGGAGCAGTTCTTC

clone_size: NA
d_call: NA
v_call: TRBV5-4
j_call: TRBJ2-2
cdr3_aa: CASSYRENPPYTGELFF
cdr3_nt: TGTGCCAGCAGCTACAGGGAGAATCCCCCGTACACCGGGGAGCTGTTTTTT

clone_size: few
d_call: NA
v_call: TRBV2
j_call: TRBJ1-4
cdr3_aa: CASSVADSYNEKLFF
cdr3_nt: TGTGCCAGCAGTGTGGCGGACAGTTATAATGAAAAACTGTTTTTT

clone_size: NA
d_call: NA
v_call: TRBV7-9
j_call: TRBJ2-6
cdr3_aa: CASSFPDGNFIPRANALTF
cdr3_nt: TGTGCCAGCAGCTTCCCGGACGGGAATTTCATCCCTAGGGCCAACGCCCTGACTTTC

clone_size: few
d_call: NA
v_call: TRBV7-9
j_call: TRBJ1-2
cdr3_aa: CASRGGRDGGYTF
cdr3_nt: TGTGCCAGCAGGGGCGGACGGGATGGAGGCTACACCTTC

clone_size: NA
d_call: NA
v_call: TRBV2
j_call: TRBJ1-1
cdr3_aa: CATDGGGTEAFF
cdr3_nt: TGTGCCACGGATGGGGGGGGCACTGAAGCTTTCTTT

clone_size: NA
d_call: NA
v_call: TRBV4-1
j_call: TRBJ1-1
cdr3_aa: CASSQDLMDMNTEAFF
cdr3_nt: TGCGCCAGCAGCCAAGATCTTATGGATATGAACACTGAAGCTTTCTTT

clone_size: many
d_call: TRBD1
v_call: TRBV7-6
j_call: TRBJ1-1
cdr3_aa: CASSSEDRGLTEAFF
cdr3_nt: TGTGCCAGCAGCTCCGAGGACAGGGGGCTTACTGAAGCTTTCTTT

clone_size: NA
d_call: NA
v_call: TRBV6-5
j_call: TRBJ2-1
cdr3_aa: CASSESGFNEQFF
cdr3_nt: TGTGCCAGCAGTGAATCGGGGTTCAATGAGCAGTTCTTC

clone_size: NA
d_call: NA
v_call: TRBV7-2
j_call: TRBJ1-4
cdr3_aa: CASSLAPWAGVYEKLFF
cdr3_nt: TGTGCCAGCAGCTTAGCCCCCTGGGCGGGGGTATACGAAAAACTGTTTTTT

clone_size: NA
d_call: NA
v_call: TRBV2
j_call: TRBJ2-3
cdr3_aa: CASSEAFGRRTDTQYF
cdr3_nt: TGTGCCAGCAGTGAAGCGTTTGGCAGGAGGACAGATACGCAGTATTTT

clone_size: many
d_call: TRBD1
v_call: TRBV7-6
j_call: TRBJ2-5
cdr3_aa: CASSLKSTGEETQYF
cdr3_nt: TGTGCCAGCAGCTTAAAATCGACAGGGGAAGAGACCCAGTACTTC

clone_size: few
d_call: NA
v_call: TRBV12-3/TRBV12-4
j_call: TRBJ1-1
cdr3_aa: CASVRPAPGAFF
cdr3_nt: TGTGCCAGCGTACGGCCGGCCCCGGGGGCTTTCTTT